A single sample gave rise to the 29 T cell receptor beta chains below, sequenced in a study of shared clonotypes between healthy human individuals. Sequencing was performed with immunoSEQ multiplex PCR; in TCRdb, only in-frame clones are kept and a portion is missing. The data show roughly 2.4 million clones, 90% to 96% seen once. Specimen: naive CD4+ T cells sorted from blood. Subset here: CD45RA+ positively selected. Receptor source: a man between 18 and 29 years old in good health.

The chain uses TRBV5-6 and TRBJ2-7; 9 nucleotides align to TRBD1. CDR3 length: 15 residues. CDR1 and CDR2 from the germline V gene are SGHDT and YYEEEE. With V trimmed by 4 bases and J by 0 bases, 5 bases remained unmatched. DNA for the CDR3: TGTGCCAGCAGCGGGGGACAGGGTCGCTCCTACGAGCAGTACTTC. Its protein is CASSGGQGRSYEQYF.

The J gene is TRBJ1-6, the V gene TRBV6-4; no reliable D call. The CDR3 loop spans 13 amino acids. The V gene lost 6 bases and the J gene lost 10 bases, with 13 bases spanning the gap. Germline values: CDR1 MRHNA, CDR2 SNTAGT. CDR3 protein: CASSRDGVSPLHF. For the CDR3, the DNA is TGTGCCAGCAGCCGCGACGGGGTCTCACCCCTCCACTTT.

The genes are TRBV6-5 and TRBJ1-4, with unresolved D. Germline values: CDR1 MNHEY, CDR2 SVGAGI. This CDR3 contains 12 residues. Trimming took off 6 bases at V and 9 bases at J, with 11 bases between the two ends. The CDR3 loop reads CASRGSTQKLFF. DNA of the CDR3: TGTGCCAGCAGGGGTTCCACACAAAAACTGTTTTTT.

The chain employs TRBV6-5 and TRBJ1-3, with no clear D. The CDR3 consists of 14 residues. The V end was cut by 4 bases, the J end by 4 bases, with 11 bases between. In germline, CDR1 is MNHEY, CDR2 SVGAGI. The CDR3 here is CASSFDRQGNTIYF. CDR3 coding DNA: TGTGCCAGCAGTTTCGACCGGCAAGGAAACACCATATATTTT.

Concerning this clone: Other DNA variants within this sample encode the same CDR3. The CDR3 DNA is TGCGCCAGCTCGCTGGACAGGGGGAACACTGAAGCTTTCTTT. Residues: CASSLDRGNTEAFF. This chain links TRBV5-1 with TRBJ1-1; TRBD1 aligns across 9 bases. CDR1 is SGHRS, CDR2 YFSETQ, per germline. Unmatched junction bases numbered 5, after V lost 7 bases and J lost 1 base. This CDR3 is 14 amino acids long.

Comments on this clone: Distinct nucleotide sequences in the sample also encode this CDR3. J is TRBJ2-5 and V is TRBV6-1, with D possibly TRBD1 on 6 matching bases. V lost 6 bases and J 2 bases, leaving 10 bases between the germline ends. The CDR3 spans 13 residues. The germline gives CDR1 MNHNS, CDR2 SASEGT. CDR3 sequence reads: CASSGQPQETQYF. The CDR3 DNA reads as TGTGCCAGCAGCGGACAGCCGCAAGAGACCCAGTACTTC.

This chain connects TRBV7-6 to TRBJ2-1; the match to TRBD2 covers 13 bases. The length of the CDR3 is 16 residues. J gave up 9 bases and V 1 base, and 6 bases lay outside the gene matches. Per the germline V gene, CDR1 is SGHVS and CDR2 is FNYEAQ. The CDR3 is CASSLGTSGSFIEQFF. The CDR3 coding sequence is TGTGCCAGCAGCTTAGGGACTAGCGGGAGCTTCATTGAGCAGTTCTTC.

The chain has TRBV7-2 and TRBJ2-7; 8 bases are shared with TRBD1. Trimming removed 1 base from V and 6 bases from J; junction bases left unmatched: 5. The CDR3 totals 14 residues. Germline values: CDR1 SGHTA, CDR2 FQGNSA. The CDR3 DNA reads as TGTGCCAGCAGCTTAGGGACAGGGTTGAGCGAGCAGTACTTC. Protein product: CASSLGTGLSEQYF.

The chain recombines TRBV2 with TRBJ2-5; 12 bases are shared with TRBD2. Trimming took 7 bases from V and 7 from J; bases not matched to a gene: 4. Germline CDR1 reads SNHLY; CDR2 reads FYNNEI. There are 13 residues in the CDR3. The CDR3 DNA sequence: TGTGCCAGCACCGCGACTAGCGGGGGGACCCAGTACTTC. Amino acids: CASTATSGGTQYF. The complete variable domain, with remaining parts taken from reference TRBV2 and TRBJ2-5, reads EPEVTQTPSHQVTQMGQEVILRCVPISNHLYFYWYRQILGQKVEFLVSFYNNEISEKSEIFDDQFSVERPDGSNFTLKIRSTKLEDSAMYFCASTATSGGTQYFGPGTRLLVL.

With regard to this clone: The sample carries other DNA sequences with the same CDR3. This chain connects TRBV7-2 to TRBJ1-5; no definite D call. V was pared by 1 base and J by 5 bases, with 3 bases between. Per germline, CDR1 SGHTA and CDR2 FQGNSA. The CDR3 runs 12 residues. Here the CDR3 reads CASSLGDQPQHF. CDR3 DNA: TGTGCCAGCAGCTTAGGGGATCAGCCCCAGCATTTT.

V is TRBV6-6 and J is TRBJ1-1; 7 bases are shared with TRBD1. The germline gives CDR1 MNHNY, CDR2 SVGAGI (reference sequence). The length of the CDR3 is 14 residues. The trim removed 3 bases at V and 6 bases at J, leaving 7 bases unmatched. CDR3 loop: CASSYQGGAAEAFF. The CDR3, as DNA: TGTGCCAGCAGTTATCAAGGGGGCGCAGCTGAAGCTTTCTTT.

V usage is TRBV10-1 and J usage is TRBJ2-7; D unresolved. Germline V gives CDR1 WNHNN, CDR2 SYGVQD (reference sequence). V was cut by 7 bases and J by 3 bases, with 4 bases left in between. The CDR3 runs 10 residues. The CDR3 DNA reads as TGCGCCAGCACCTACTACGAGCAGTACTTC. It translates to CASTYYEQYF.

V and J are TRBV7-9 and TRBJ1-4; possible D gene TRBD1, 6 bases. V was clipped by 4 bases and J by 0 bases, with 9 bases between them. Germline CDR1 reads SEHNR; CDR2 reads FQNEAQ (reference sequence). CDR3 size: 15 residues. CDR3 bases: TGTGCCAGCAGCTCCGGACAGACAACTAATGAAAAACTGTTTTTT. Protein: CASSSGQTTNEKLFF.

A word on this clone: This sample also contains other DNA sequences that code for the same CDR3. V usage is TRBV5-1 and J usage is TRBJ2-7, with D perhaps matching TRBD1 (6 bases). Germline V gene lookup returns CDR1 SGHRS and CDR2 YFSETQ. Trimming took 0 bases from V and 1 from J, leaving 11 bases between them. The CDR3 has 15 residues. CDR3 amino acids: CASSLGSGVSYEQYF. Here the CDR3 DNA reads TGCGCCAGCAGCTTGGGGTCAGGGGTTTCCTACGAGCAGTACTTC.

The chain combines TRBV7-9 with TRBJ2-1; 11 bases line up with TRBD2. The CDR3 runs to 17 residues. The V gene end was trimmed by 3 bases and the J gene end by 7 bases; junction bases not matched to a gene: 11. Germline lookup yields CDR1 SEHNR and CDR2 FQNEAQ (reference sequence). The CDR3 region has the DNA TGTGCCAGCAGCTTCTATTTGACTAGCGGGATAGCTAATGAGCAGTTCTTC. Protein product: CASSFYLTSGIANEQFF. The full variable domain, in which reference TRBV7-9 and TRBJ2-1 provide the parts outside the CDR3, is DTGVSQNPRHKITKRGQNVTFRCDPISEHNRLYWYRQTLGQGPEFLTYFQNEAQLEKSRLLSDRFSAERPKGSFSTLEIQRTEQGDSAMYLCASSFYLTSGIANEQFFGPGTRLTVL.

The gene calls are TRBV7-6 and TRBJ2-7; TRBD2 might be the D (6 bases). The CDR3 loop spans 14 amino acids. CDR1 and CDR2 from the germline V gene are SGHVS and FNYEAQ. The ends were cut back, 1 base at V and 6 bases at J, with 13 bases in the middle. The CDR3 DNA reads TGTGCCAGCAGCTTAGTCCCGGGAGCTAGCGAGCAGTACTTC. The encoded protein is CASSLVPGASEQYF. Combining the CDR3 with reference TRBV7-6 and TRBJ2-7 gives the whole variable domain GAGVSQSPRYKVTKRGQDVALRCDPISGHVSLYWYRQALGQGPEFLTYFNYEAQQDKSGLPNDRFSAERPEGSISTLTIQRTEQRDSAMYRCASSLVPGASEQYFGPGTRLTVT.

This chain joins TRBV28 and TRBJ1-6, with D possibly TRBD1 on 5 matching bases. The CDR3 is made up of 16 amino acids. V lost 3 bases and J 3 bases, leaving 12 bases between the germline ends. CDR1 is MDHEN and CDR2 is SYDVKM in the germline V gene. The CDR3 reads CASSFSRGLYNSPLHF. The DNA of the CDR3 is TGTGCCAGCAGTTTTAGCCGGGGACTCTATAATTCACCCCTCCACTTT.

The gene calls are TRBV5-1 and TRBJ2-3; TRBD1 might be the D (5 bases). The length of the CDR3 is 15 residues. V was cut by 3 bases and J by 0 bases, with 11 bases left in between. Germline V gives CDR1 SGHRS, CDR2 YFSETQ. This chain's CDR3 is CASSSARASTDTQYF. The DNA for the CDR3 is TGCGCCAGCAGCTCAGCCAGGGCTAGCACAGATACGCAGTATTTT. Full variable domain (rest looked up from reference TRBV5-1 and TRBJ2-3): KAGVTQTPRYLIKTRGQQVTLSCSPISGHRSVSWYQQTPGQGLQFLFEYFSETQRNKGNFPGRFSGRQFSNSRSEMNVSTLELGDSALYLCASSSARASTDTQYFGPGTRLTVL.

This sequence joins TRBV11-2 and TRBJ1-5; D is uncertain. Germline V lookup: CDR1 SGHAT, CDR2 FQNNGV. This CDR3 is built from 12 residues. Trimming took off 5 bases at V and 7 bases at J, with 9 bases between the two ends. CDR3: CASSPTGQPQHF. The CDR3 DNA is TGTGCCAGCAGCCCAACCGGGCAGCCCCAGCATTTT.

CDR3 region: CASSLMGSQPQHF. The CDR3 DNA follows: TGTGCCAGCAGCTTAATGGGGAGTCAGCCCCAGCATTTT. J is TRBJ1-5 and V is TRBV5-6; D gene uncertain. The germline V and J ends were trimmed by 2 bases and 6 bases, with 9 bases remaining between them. Germline V gene lookup returns CDR1 SGHDT and CDR2 YYEEEE. The CDR3 has 13 residues.

The rearrangement uses TRBV28 and TRBJ1-6; D call uncertain. Deletions cut 3 bases from V and 15 bases from J, with 15 bases between. CDR1 and CDR2 from the germline V gene are MDHEN and SYDVKM. This CDR3 region has 13 residues. CDR3 coding DNA: TGTGCCAGCAGTTTCGGTGGCGGAATCCTCCTCCACTTT. It translates to CASSFGGGILLHF.

This chain connects TRBV6-1 to TRBJ1-2; a weak D match, TRBD1 (5 bases). The CDR3 consists of 15 residues. The V end lost 8 bases, the J end lost 2 bases, and 18 bases lay between the germline ends. Germline V CDR1 and CDR2: MNHNS, SASEGT. The CDR3: CASEAGPTQNYGYTF. DNA of the CDR3: TGTGCCAGCGAGGCAGGGCCTACGCAAAACTATGGCTACACCTTC.

The chain uses TRBV7-9 and TRBJ2-2; D is ambiguous. CDR3 length equals 13 residues. Germline CDR1 and CDR2: SEHNR and FQNEAQ (reference sequence). Trimming took 6 bases from V and 6 from J, leaving 11 bases between them. The CDR3 nucleotides are TGTGCCAGCAGTTTACAGTCCGCCGGGGAGCTGTTTTTT. Amino acid sequence: CASSLQSAGELFF.

This chain links TRBV6-6 with TRBJ1-6; no definite D call. CDR3 length: 13 amino acids. In germline, CDR1 is MNHNY, CDR2 SVGAGI (reference sequence). The V end lost 6 bases, the J end lost 8 bases, and 11 bases lay between the germline ends. The CDR3 sequence is CASSPLLDSPLHF. The CDR3 DNA follows: TGTGCCAGCAGCCCCTTATTGGATTCACCCCTCCACTTT.

This chain connects TRBV6-5 to TRBJ2-7; D is unclear. In germline, CDR1 is MNHEY, CDR2 SVGAGI. With 8 bases removed from V and 3 bases from J, the gap between germline ends came to 14 bases. CDR3 length equals 13 residues. CDR3 in amino acids: CASGIGGFYEQYF. The CDR3 DNA follows: TGTGCCAGCGGCATAGGCGGCTTCTACGAGCAGTACTTC.

This chain joins TRBV30 and TRBJ2-1; D gene uncertain. CDR1 and CDR2 (germline): GTSNPN, SVGIG (reference sequence). Between the trimmed V and J ends, which lost 4 bases and 4 bases, there was a span of 11 bases. The CDR3 is made up of 13 amino acids. CDR3 in amino acids: CAWTGSLYNEQFF. For the CDR3, the DNA is TGTGCCTGGACTGGGTCCCTTTACAATGAGCAGTTCTTC.

The chain has TRBV10-3 and TRBJ2-5; 9 nucleotides line up with TRBD2. Looked up from germline, CDR1 is ENHRY and CDR2 is SYGVKD. The CDR3 contains 15 residues. The V gene end was trimmed by 4 bases and the J gene end by 1 base; junction bases not matched to a gene: 4. The CDR3 DNA is TGTGCCATCAGTGCCATAGCGGGGGCCCAAGAGACCCAGTACTTC. Residues: CAISAIAGAQETQYF.

This rearrangement joins TRBV19 to TRBJ2-7, with 8 bases lining up with TRBD1. This CDR3 has 14 residues. CDR1 LNHDA and CDR2 SQIVND come from the germline V gene (reference sequence). The ends lost 6 bases at V and 3 bases at J; junction bases unmatched: 7. The CDR3 coding sequence is TGTGCCAGTAGCCAGCAGGGGGCCGGCTACGAGCAGTACTTC. It encodes CASSQQGAGYEQYF.

The chain has TRBV6-1 and TRBJ1-1; 7 bases match TRBD1. V lost 4 bases and J lost 1; bases outside the gene matches: 3. This CDR3 is built from 14 residues. CDR1 is MNHNS and CDR2 is SASEGT in the germline V gene. This CDR3 is CASSGTGANTEAFF. CDR3 nucleotides: TGTGCCAGCAGTGGAACAGGGGCGAACACTGAAGCTTTCTTT.